A selection of T cell receptor beta chains follows, all from one sample in a study of T cell repertoires in cytomegalovirus infection. TCRdb redid the calling of the reads with MiXCR, one entry per CDR3 protein. The sample contains 350,000 to 500,000 distinct CDR3 sequences, roughly 31% of which appear only once. The sample taken for sequencing was PBMCs. The receptors here all came from a human donor in good health (CMV status not recorded). Some clones in this sample may be carry-over from other donors' samples. Each CDR3 is given with its conserved first and last residue. The D gene is left open where the match is weak. Not every row has a clone size; where given, it reads once, few, many or a size class.

TRBV7-2	TRBJ1-2	.	many	CASSPGRTSNYGYTF	TGTGCCAGCAGCCCAGGACGGACCTCTAACTATGGCTACACCTTC
TRBV5-1	TRBJ1-4	TRBD1	few	CASSLAQGSELFF	TGCGCCAGCAGCTTGGCACAGGGGAGCGAACTGTTTTTT
TRBV27	TRBJ1-2	TRBD1	few	CASSPRDRDRASGYTF	TGTGCCAGCAGTCCAAGGGATCGGGACAGGGCTTCTGGCTACACCTTC
TRBV12-3/TRBV12-4	TRBJ2-3	.	few	CASTLFPFTDTQYF	TGTGCCAGCACCCTCTTCCCTTTCACAGATACGCAGTATTTT
TRBV7-8	TRBJ2-5	TRBD2	many	CASSHPSEERGPETQYF	TGTGCCAGCAGCCATCCCTCTGAGGAGCGGGGGCCAGAGACCCAGTACTTC
TRBV7-9	TRBJ1-2	.	few	CASSLGLGSSTYGYTF	TGTGCCAGCAGCTTAGGTCTGGGAAGCTCCACCTATGGCTACACCTTC
TRBV7-2	TRBJ2-5	TRBD2	many	CASTGLAETQYF	TGTGCCAGCACCGGACTAGCGGAGACCCAGTACTTC
TRBV6-6	TRBJ1-1	TRBD1	few	CASSYLSGTGGVEAFF	TGTGCCAGCAGTTACTTATCGGGGACAGGGGGTGTTGAAGCTTTCTTT
TRBV19	TRBJ2-1	TRBD2	.	CASSMLAGSAYNEQFF	TGTGCCAGTAGTATGCTAGCGGGGTCTGCCTACAATGAGCAGTTCTTC
TRBV5-1	TRBJ1-2	TRBD1	.	CASSLARQGSDGYTF	TGCGCCAGCAGCTTGGCCAGACAGGGATCGGATGGCTACACCTTC
TRBV5-6	TRBJ2-7	TRBD2	.	CASGAGANYEQYF	TGTGCCAGCGGAGCGGGGGCGAACTACGAGCAGTACTTC
TRBV5-1	TRBJ1-5	.	.	CASSLEGGQHQPQHF	TGCGCCAGCAGCTTGGAGGGGGGCCAACATCAGCCCCAGCATTTT
TRBV7-9	TRBJ2-1	TRBD2	few	CASSLDGVLAGGPSGNEQFF	TGTGCCAGCAGCTTGGACGGTGTACTAGCGGGGGGGCCCTCTGGCAATGAGCAGTTCTTC
TRBV9	TRBJ1-1	TRBD1	few	CASSVVGQGNTEAFF	TGTGCCAGCAGCGTAGTCGGACAGGGGAACACTGAAGCTTTCTTT
TRBV4-2	TRBJ2-5	.	few	CASSEDLAGETQYF	TGTGCCAGCAGCGAAGACCTGGCGGGGGAGACCCAGTACTTC
TRBV7-6	TRBJ1-3	.	many	CASSLSTRGGGNTIYF	TGTGCCAGCAGCTTGTCCACCCGGGGGGGTGGAAACACCATATATTTT
TRBV27	TRBJ2-1	TRBD1	many	CASSVSGTGAGNEQFF	TGTGCCAGCAGTGTATCCGGGACAGGGGCTGGCAATGAGCAGTTCTTC
TRBV12-3/TRBV12-4	TRBJ2-2	.	.	CASSPSGYTGELFF	TGTGCCAGCAGCCCCTCGGGGTACACCGGGGAGCTGTTTTTT
TRBV7-9	TRBJ2-1	.	.	CASSNTLDEQFF	TGTGCCAGCAGCAATACACTAGATGAGCAGTTCTTC
TRBV4-1	TRBJ2-5	TRBD1	.	CSSRGQAETQYF	TGCTCCAGCAGGGGACAGGCGGAGACCCAGTACTTC
TRBV4-2	TRBJ2-2	TRBD2	few	CASSEERGKAGELFF	TGTGCCAGCAGCGAAGAGCGGGGGAAGGCCGGGGAGCTGTTTTTT
TRBV4-1	TRBJ2-7	TRBD1	.	CASSQVGGQGGYEQYF	TGCGCCAGCAGCCAAGTAGGTGGACAGGGGGGCTACGAGCAGTACTTC
TRBV5-4	TRBJ2-2	TRBD2	.	CASTTSGGWAGELFF	TGTGCCAGCACCACATCGGGGGGTTGGGCCGGGGAGCTGTTTTTT
TRBV7-2	TRBJ2-7	TRBD2	many	CASSFLRGGEQYF	TGTGCCAGCAGCTTCCTACGGGGGGGCGAGCAGTACTTC
TRBV12-3/TRBV12-4	TRBJ2-7	.	.	CASSPPTAGYYEQYF	TGTGCCAGCAGTCCCCCCACCGCCGGGTACTACGAGCAGTACTTC
TRBV11-2	TRBJ1-4	TRBD1	.	CASSRDRGRGKLFF	TGTGCCAGCAGCAGGGACAGGGGGCGCGGAAAACTGTTTTTT
TRBV11-2	TRBJ2-1	TRBD2	.	CASSLLSSGGVIDEQFF	TGTGCCAGCAGCTTACTGTCTAGCGGGGGGGTTATCGATGAGCAGTTCTTC
TRBV12-3/TRBV12-4	TRBJ1-1	.	.	CASSIQENTEAFF	TGTGCCAGCAGTATACAGGAGAACACTGAAGCTTTCTTT
TRBV12-3/TRBV12-4	TRBJ2-3	TRBD2	.	CASNVAGSTSTDTQYF	TGTGCCAGCAACGTAGCGGGGTCGACCAGCACAGATACGCAGTATTTT
TRBV7-9	TRBJ1-5	.	.	CASSSPYSNQPHHF	TGTGCCAGCAGCTCACCTTATAGCAATCAGCCCCATCATTTT
TRBV6-2/TRBV6-3	TRBJ2-5	.	few	CASSYGLSGQETQYF	TGTGCCAGCAGTTACGGGCTCTCGGGACAAGAGACCCAGTACTTC